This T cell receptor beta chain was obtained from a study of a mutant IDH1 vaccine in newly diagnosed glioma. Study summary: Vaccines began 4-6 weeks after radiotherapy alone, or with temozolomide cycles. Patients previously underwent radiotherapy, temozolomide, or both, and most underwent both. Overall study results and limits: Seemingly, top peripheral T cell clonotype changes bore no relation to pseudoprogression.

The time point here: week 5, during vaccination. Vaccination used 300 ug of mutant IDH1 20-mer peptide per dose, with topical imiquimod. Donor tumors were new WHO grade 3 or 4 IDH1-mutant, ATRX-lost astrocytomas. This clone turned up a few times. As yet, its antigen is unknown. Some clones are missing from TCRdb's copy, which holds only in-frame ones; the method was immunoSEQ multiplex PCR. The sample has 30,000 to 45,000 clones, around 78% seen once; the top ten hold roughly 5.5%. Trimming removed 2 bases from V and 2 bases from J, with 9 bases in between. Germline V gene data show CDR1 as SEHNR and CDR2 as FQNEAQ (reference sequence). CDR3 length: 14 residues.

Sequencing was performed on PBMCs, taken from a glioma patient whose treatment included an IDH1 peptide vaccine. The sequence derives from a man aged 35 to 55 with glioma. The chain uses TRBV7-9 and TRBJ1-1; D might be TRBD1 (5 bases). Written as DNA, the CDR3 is TGTGCCAGCAGCTTACCCGGGGGAAACACTGAAGCTTTCTTT. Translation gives CASSLPGGNTEAFF.